This T cell receptor (beta chain) was identified during a study of cytomegalovirus exposure and HLA in healthy donors. With 3 bases removed from V and 3 bases from J, the gap between germline ends came to 8 bases. The length of the CDR3 is 13 residues. CDR1 and CDR2 from the germline V gene are LNHDA and SQIVND (reference sequence). PCR primers comprised 60 Vbeta and 13 Jbeta primers. Some clones are missing from TCRdb's copy, which holds only in-frame ones; the method was immunoSEQ multiplex PCR. The sample records fewer than 110,000 clones, about 80% being singletons. The sequenced material came from PBMCs. The J gene is TRBJ2-5, the V gene TRBV19, with a weak D call TRBD2 (6 bases). The origin of this receptor is a man aged 35-49 years in good health and CMV-seronegative. The CDR3 nucleotides read TGTGCCAGTAGTATGAGGAGGGAAGAGACCCAGTACTTC. Translating gives CASSMRREETQYF.